This TCR beta chain was profiled in a study of identical twins. Findings and caveats of the study: Beta clonotypes that were abundant in cord blood contained fewer insertions, a pattern absent from memory repertoires. Weaker excess twin sharing was seen among beta out-of-frame sequences. Sequences that were out-of-frame, alpha and twin-shared displayed an excess of low generation probability.

TCRdb redid the calling of the 5' RACE reads with MiXCR, one entry per CDR3 protein. Among around 510,000 distinct CDR3 sequences, over 11% were seen once, and the ten largest hold more than 0.8%. CDR3 length equals 13 residues. The V end was cut by 3 bases, the J end by 2 bases, with 8 bases between. As regards this clonotype: Antigen: not known.

Separately, the same data were catalogued under a study of yellow fever vaccine responses in identical twins.

This TCR was recovered from a woman younger than 35 in good health. This chain uses TRBV12-3 or TRBV12-4 with TRBJ2-7, with D perhaps matching TRBD2 (5 bases). Sequencing was carried out using CD4+ T cells sorted from blood. CDR3 DNA: TGTGCCAGCAGTTTCACCGGGGCCTACGAGCAGTACTTC. Translated: CASSFTGAYEQYF.